This TCR beta chain was documented in a study of T cells in Graves' hyperthyroidism and ophthalmopathy. This clonotype was counted ten times or more. Newly diagnosed hyperthyroidism patients aged 18 to 65 years had disease lasting under 2 months. Any patient presenting with uncontrolled infection, other autoimmune disease, pregnancy or lactation was left out. Diagnosis relied on clinical symptoms, serum thyroxine and TRAb, thyroid ultrasound and orbital computed tomography. The authors obtained PBMCs from roughly 10 ml of fresh peripheral blood. TCR beta CDR3 region amplification was performed from RNA transcripts. HTBI primers were used for first-round RT-PCR of the TCR CDR3. TCRdb used MiXCR to reprocess the multiplex PCR reads, holding one entry per CDR3 protein. The table records around 190,000 distinct CDR3 sequences, around 16% of them present only once. The source is a woman in her 50s with Graves' hyperthyroidism. The source material was blood.

The CDR3 region has the DNA TGTGCCAGCAGTGAAGTAGCCGATCCCGGGACTGAAGCTTTCTTT. The encoded protein is CASSEVADPGTEAFF. The chain is built from TRBV6-1 and TRBJ1-1; D uncertain. Looked up from germline, CDR1 is MNHNS and CDR2 is SASEGT. Trimming removed 1 base at V and 5 bases at J, with 14 bases between. The CDR3 extends over 15 amino acids.